One and the same sample provided the 20 T cell receptor beta chains below, sequenced in a study of OX40 agonist ivuxolimab in advanced cancers. TCRdb keeps only in-frame clones here, not all; method: immunoSEQ multiplex PCR. This table holds some 80,000 clones, 65% to 90% found once. The sequencing here drew on CD4+ or CD8+ T cells sorted from blood, taken in a trial of the OX40 agonist ivuxolimab. The receptors shown here come from an adult with an advanced solid tumor such as melanoma, head and neck, liver or kidney cancer.

The V call is TRBV16, the J call TRBJ2-1, with D hard to call. V shed 4 bases and J shed 6 bases, with 10 bases lying between them. Per germline, CDR1 KGHSY and CDR2 FQNENV. The CDR3 extends over 13 amino acids. The CDR3 DNA follows: TGTGCCAGCAGCCCGGAGCTGGGCAATGAGCAGTTCTTC. Translation gives CASSPELGNEQFF.

The CDR3 is CASSFRQYQETQYF. For the CDR3, the DNA is TGTGCCAGCTCTTTTCGCCAATACCAAGAGACCCAGTACTTC. V gene TRBV2 combines with J gene TRBJ2-5, with D hard to call. The V end was cut by 8 bases, the J end by 0 bases, with 13 bases between. Per the germline V gene, CDR1 is SNHLY and CDR2 is FYNNEI. The length of the CDR3 is 14 residues.

This clone was seen a single time. In nucleotides, the CDR3 is TGTGCCAGCAGCTTAGTTTCTGGGACAGGGGCGGGGTATGGCTACACCTTC. As protein: CASSLVSGTGAGYGYTF. The chain is built from TRBV7-6 and TRBJ1-2; the match to TRBD1 covers 10 bases. V lost 1 base to trimming and J lost 5 bases; unmatched junction nucleotides: 10. The V gene's germline CDR1 is SGHVS and CDR2 FNYEAQ. The CDR3 has 17 amino acids.

The chain has TRBV2 and TRBJ1-1; D is perhaps TRBD1 (5 bases). Germline V gene sequence: CDR1 SNHLY, CDR2 FYNNEI. The CDR3 spans 15 residues. The V and J ends lost 7 bases and 1 base respectively, with 16 bases between them. The CDR3 here is CASKRDVSGNTEAFF. Written as DNA, the CDR3 is TGTGCCAGCAAAAGGGACGTTTCTGGGAACACTGAAGCTTTCTTT.

The chain is built from TRBV30 and TRBJ1-1, with 9 nucleotides matching TRBD1. V shed 5 bases, J shed 5 bases, and the junction held 3 bases outside the gene matches. Germline-derived CDR1 and CDR2 are GTSNPN and SVGIG (reference sequence). CDR3 size: 12 residues. In DNA, the CDR3 is TGTGCCTGGGACAGGGGGAAGACTGAAGCTTTCTTT. Residues: CAWDRGKTEAFF.

The V and J genes are TRBV5-1 and TRBJ2-5; 7 nucleotides line up with TRBD2. J was trimmed by 5 bases and V by 5 bases; bases with no gene match: 3. The CDR3 has 12 amino acids. Looked up from germline, CDR1 is SGHRS and CDR2 is YFSETQ. This CDR3 is CASRGGDETQYF. CDR3 coding DNA: TGCGCCAGCAGGGGGGGGGACGAGACCCAGTACTTC.

The CDR3 nucleotides are TGTGCCAGCACGGGACCCGATTCACCCCTCCACTTT. Its protein is CASTGPDSPLHF. V usage is TRBV6-5 and J usage is TRBJ1-6, with D maybe TRBD1 (5 bases). The germline V gene encodes CDR1 MNHEY and CDR2 SVGAGI. Trimming stripped 7 bases from V and 8 bases from J, with 9 bases between. The CDR3 runs to 12 residues.

A few counts support this clone. The genes are TRBV10-3 and TRBJ1-5; TRBD1 matches 7 bases. Germline loops: CDR1 ENHRY, CDR2 SYGVKD. V trimming: 3 bases; J trimming: 7 bases; junction bases outside the gene matches: 6. The CDR3 contains 14 residues. CDR3 bases: TGTGCCATCAGTGAAGGAGGGGGCAGGCAGCCCCAGCATTTT. This codes for CAISEGGGRQPQHF.

The chain recombines TRBV27 with TRBJ1-4; tentatively, D is TRBD1 (6 bases). V lost 6 bases and J lost 0, with 14 bases in between. This CDR3 region has 16 residues. The germline V gene encodes CDR1 MNHEY and CDR2 SMNVEV (reference sequence). CDR3 in amino acids: CASSSWGGATNEKLFF. Written as DNA, the CDR3 is TGTGCCAGCAGCTCGTGGGGGGGCGCAACTAATGAAAAACTGTTTTTT.

This chain uses TRBV28 with TRBJ2-6, with D perhaps TRBD2 (6 bases). Trimming removed 6 bases at V and 0 bases at J, with 15 bases between. Germline-derived CDR1 and CDR2 are MDHEN and SYDVKM. CDR3 length: 17 amino acids. CDR3 DNA sequence: TGTGCCAGCAGACTGGGACTGTCGGGCTCTGGGGCCAACGTCCTGACTTTC. It specifies CASRLGLSGSGANVLTF.

This clone was seen a handful of times. The chain links TRBV7-9 to TRBJ1-2; D might be TRBD1 (6 bases). The CDR3 spans 14 residues. Trimming pared 3 bases from V and 8 bases from J, leaving 16 bases between. Per the germline V gene, CDR1 is SEHNR and CDR2 is FQNEAQ (reference sequence). Here the CDR3 reads CASSLAGQFGGYTF. The CDR3 bases are TGTGCCAGCAGCTTGGCCGGACAGTTCGGCGGCTACACCTTC.

The chain employs TRBV6-5 and TRBJ2-7; the match to TRBD1 covers 10 bases. The CDR3 extends over 12 amino acids. Germline V CDR1 and CDR2: MNHEY, SVGAGI. The J segment lost 11 bases and the V segment lost 5 bases, leaving 6 bases of the junction unmatched. The CDR3 loop reads CASSQGQGKKYF. In DNA form, the CDR3 reads TGTGCCAGCAGTCAGGGACAGGGGAAGAAGTACTTC.

The rearrangement uses TRBV5-1 and TRBJ1-5; D perhaps matches TRBD1 (5 bases). This CDR3 contains 13 residues. Germline V gene data show CDR1 as SGHRS and CDR2 as YFSETQ. V was shortened by 2 bases and J by 5 bases, with 8 bases between the two germline ends. The CDR3 loop reads CASSLGVDQPQHF. Here the CDR3 DNA reads TGCGCCAGCAGCTTAGGGGTCGATCAGCCCCAGCATTTT.

This clone has a single count. The genes are TRBV4-1 and TRBJ2-7, with unresolved D. Germline V gene sequence: CDR1 MGHRA, CDR2 YSYEKL. The CDR3 loop spans 16 amino acids. V was shortened by 1 base and J by 2 bases, with 15 bases between the two germline ends. The CDR3 region has the DNA TGCGCCAGCAGCCAAGGCTCGGCGCGCTCAACCTACGAGCAGTACTTC. It translates to CASSQGSARSTYEQYF.

The genes are TRBV7-2 and TRBJ1-1; 7 nucleotides line up with TRBD1. CDR1 and CDR2 (germline): SGHTA, FQGNSA. J lost 5 bases, V lost 3 bases, and 6 bases had no gene match. CDR3 length: 14 residues. For the CDR3, the DNA is TGTGCCAGCAGCTTCAGACAGGGAAGGACTGAAGCTTTCTTT. Encoded protein: CASSFRQGRTEAFF.

This chain links TRBV9 with TRBJ2-3; no clear D gene. Germline V CDR1 and CDR2: SGDLS, YYNGEE. This CDR3 comprises 15 residues. Trimming took 0 bases from V and 0 from J, leaving 8 bases between them. As DNA, the CDR3 is TGTGCCAGCAGCGTAGCAGTTCCTAGCACAGATACGCAGTATTTT. Amino acid sequence: CASSVAVPSTDTQYF.

CDR3 sequence reads: CASFGQGHHEQYF. For the CDR3, the DNA is TGTGCCAGCTTCGGACAGGGCCACCACGAGCAGTACTTC. The chain couples TRBV5-4 to TRBJ2-7, with 8 nucleotides matching TRBD1. The CDR3 consists of 13 residues. After removal of 7 bases from V and 5 bases from J, the junction contained 8 bases not matched to a gene. Germline CDR1 reads SGHNT; CDR2 reads YYREEE (reference sequence).

This clone was picked up one time. The rearrangement links TRBV28 to TRBJ2-3, with D perhaps matching TRBD2 (7 bases). The CDR3 covers 11 residues. Germline V CDR1 and CDR2: MDHEN, SYDVKM. The germline V and J ends were trimmed by 8 bases and 9 bases, with 12 bases remaining between them. CDR3 loop: CASRGARTQYF. As DNA, the CDR3 is TGTGCCAGCCGGGGGGCACGGACGCAGTATTTT.

The chain is built from TRBV5-4 and TRBJ1-2; D may be TRBD1 (5 bases). V lost 2 bases and J 8 bases, leaving 19 bases between the germline ends. Germline CDR1 and CDR2: SGHNT and YYREEE (reference sequence). This CDR3 has 15 amino acids. The DNA for the CDR3 is TGTGCCAGCAGCTTTGTGGGGACCAACTTAGGCGGCTACACCTTC. Translation: CASSFVGTNLGGYTF.

This chain joins TRBV18 and TRBJ2-3; TRBD1 agrees at 7 bases. After removal of 1 base from V and 3 bases from J, the junction contained 10 bases not matched to a gene. This CDR3 spans 17 amino acids. Germline-derived CDR1 and CDR2 are KGHSH and LQKENI. This CDR3 is CASSPLTIQGLTDTQYF. The CDR3 DNA reads as TGTGCCAGCTCACCACTTACGATACAGGGGTTGACAGATACGCAGTATTTT.